This is a list of T cell receptor beta chains from one sample in a study of blood T cell repertoires in COVID-19. Repertoires were generated with immunoSEQ multiplex PCR, while TCRdb's copy carries only in-frame clones and drops some. Here the sample spans about 230,000 clones, around 80% being singletons. The sequenced sample consisted of peripheral blood. These receptors all stem from a woman in her thirties or forties who had recovered from COVID-19. Both conserved end residues are part of each CDR3. Fields, in order: clone size, J gene, D gene, V gene, CDR3 protein, CDR3 DNA. A D gene is named only where the DNA matches it firmly. The size of a clone is reported for some rows only, either as once, few or many, or as a class for expanded clones.

NA,TRBJ1-3,NA,TRBV7-2,CASSLGPGGGGNTIYF,TGTGCCAGCAGCTTGGGACCGGGGGGAGGTGGAAACACCATATATTTT
NA,TRBJ2-5,NA,TRBV6-5,CASSYLLSSATQYF,TGTGCCAGCAGTTACCTCCTTAGTTCCGCGACCCAGTACTTC
NA,TRBJ2-2,TRBD1,TRBV7-9,CASGTGGTGELFF,TGTGCCAGCGGCACAGGGGGCACCGGGGAGCTGTTTTTT
NA,TRBJ1-6,NA,TRBV19,CASRSGTSNSPLHF,TGTGCCAGTAGGTCCGGGACATCTAATTCACCCCTCCACTTT
NA,TRBJ2-3,NA,TRBV19,CASSTSLTHTDTQYF,TGTGCCAGTAGTACTAGTCTCACTCACACAGATACGCAGTATTTT
NA,TRBJ2-7,TRBD1,TRBV27,CASSFGATGQNTYEQYF,TGTGCCAGCAGTTTCGGGGCGACAGGGCAAAATACCTACGAGCAGTACTTC
NA,TRBJ1-4,NA,TRBV6-6,CASRRPGQDSEKLFF,TGTGCCAGCAGGAGACCGGGACAAGACTCAGAAAAACTGTTTTTT
NA,TRBJ2-3,TRBD2,TRBV3-1/TRBV3-2,CASSQRGMGDTQYF,TGTGCCAGCAGCCAGCGGGGGATGGGAGATACGCAGTATTTT
NA,TRBJ2-6,NA,TRBV11-2,CASRTSGAGANVLTF,TGTGCCAGCAGGACATCAGGGGCCGGGGCCAACGTCCTGACTTTC
NA,TRBJ1-3,NA,TRBV3-1/TRBV3-2,CASSHRFREQGPGNTIYF,TGTGCCAGCAGCCATAGATTCCGGGAACAGGGACCTGGAAACACCATATATTTT
NA,TRBJ1-2,NA,TRBV7-9,CASSLGFRDGYTF,TGTGCCAGCAGCTTAGGGTTCAGGGATGGCTACACCTTC
NA,TRBJ2-5,NA,TRBV5-1,CASSFLGVQETQYF,TGCGCCAGCAGCTTCCTAGGGGTCCAAGAGACCCAGTACTTC
NA,TRBJ1-2,NA,TRBV21-1,CASSKRGGNRANYGYTF,TGTGCCAGCAGCAAAAGGGGCGGAAACCGAGCTAACTATGGCTACACCTTC
few,TRBJ2-5,NA,TRBV6-2/TRBV6-3,CASSHRAETQYF,TGTGCCAGCAGCCACAGGGCAGAGACCCAGTACTTC
once,TRBJ2-2,NA,TRBV12-5,CASGLVGLGTNTGELFF,TGTGCTAGTGGTTTGGTCGGACTCGGGACGAACACCGGGGAGCTGTTTTTT
once,TRBJ1-3,TRBD1,TRBV5-1,CASSLEGQGAFGNTIYF,TGCGCCAGCAGCTTGGAAGGGCAGGGGGCATTTGGAAACACCATATATTTT
NA,TRBJ2-5,TRBD1,TRBV6-6,CASSRIEGQTKETQYF,TGTGCCAGCAGTCGAATAGAGGGACAGACCAAAGAGACCCAGTACTTC
NA,TRBJ1-2,TRBD1,TRBV5-1,CASSSATAGTGNYGYTF,TGCGCCAGCAGCTCCGCCACTGCTGGGACAGGGAACTATGGCTACACCTTC
NA,TRBJ2-3,TRBD1,TRBV10-3,CAISPGQGGDTQYF,TGTGCCATCAGTCCGGGACAGGGGGGCGATACGCAGTATTTT
NA,TRBJ2-7,NA,TRBV12-3/TRBV12-4,CASSLSAYEQYF,TGTGCCAGCAGTTTATCGGCCTACGAGCAGTACTTC
NA,TRBJ2-7,NA,TRBV5-4,CASSLAGMDEQYF,TGTGCCAGCAGCTTGGCAGGGATGGACGAGCAGTACTTC
few,TRBJ2-1,NA,TRBV9,CASSATGSSYNEQFF,TGTGCCAGCAGCGCTACAGGGAGCTCCTACAATGAGCAGTTCTTC
once,TRBJ2-7,NA,TRBV18,CASSGQHFLDEQYF,TGTGCCAGCTCTGGACAGCATTTCCTCGACGAGCAGTACTTC
NA,TRBJ2-7,NA,TRBV9,CASSVSPGTFAEQYF,TGTGCCAGCAGCGTAAGTCCCGGGACATTTGCCGAGCAGTACTTC
NA,TRBJ1-6,NA,TRBV11-3,CASSLTGLNSPLHF,TGTGCCAGCAGCTTAACAGGATTAAATTCACCCCTCCACTTT
NA,TRBJ2-3,TRBD2,TRBV7-8,CASNPTRGGRKGADTQYF,TGTGCCAGCAACCCCACCCGGGGGGGACGGAAAGGGGCAGATACGCAGTATTTT
NA,TRBJ2-6,TRBD2,TRBV5-3,CARSPGGGVLPSGANVLTF,TGTGCCAGAAGCCCAGGTGGGGGGGTCCTCCCGTCTGGGGCCAACGTCCTGACTTTC
NA,TRBJ2-5,NA,TRBV5-4,CASSLALPTETQYF,TGTGCCAGCAGCTTGGCCCTCCCTACGGAGACCCAGTACTTC
few,TRBJ2-1,NA,TRBV5-1,CASSPRPRGVINEQFF,TGCGCCAGCAGCCCGCGCCCCAGGGGGGTCATCAATGAGCAGTTCTTC
NA,TRBJ2-5,TRBD2,TRBV7-2,CASSPRAGGPQETQYF,TGTGCCAGCAGCCCGAGGGCGGGGGGCCCTCAAGAGACCCAGTACTTC
NA,TRBJ1-2,NA,TRBV28,CASSWGGPSYGYTF,TGTGCCAGCAGTTGGGGGGGACCAAGCTATGGCTACACCTTC
NA,TRBJ2-7,TRBD1,TRBV5-1,CASSEQGFPYEQYF,TGCGCCAGCAGCGAACAGGGGTTTCCCTACGAGCAGTACTTC
NA,TRBJ1-1,NA,TRBV29-1,CSAGLMNTEAFF,TGCAGCGCCGGACTGATGAACACTGAAGCTTTCTTT
many,TRBJ2-2,TRBD1,TRBV10-1,CASSRTGTGELFF,TGCGCCAGCAGTAGGACAGGCACCGGGGAGCTGTTTTTT
NA,TRBJ2-2,TRBD1,TRBV11-2,CASMGQGVAGELFF,TGTGCCAGTATGGGACAGGGGGTTGCCGGGGAGCTGTTTTTT
NA,TRBJ2-7,TRBD2,TRBV13,CASSLATSGGGEQYF,TGTGCCAGCAGCTTAGCGACTAGCGGGGGTGGGGAGCAGTACTTC
NA,TRBJ2-1,TRBD2,TRBV18,CASSGRLAGESYNEQFF,TGTGCCAGCTCGGGAAGACTAGCGGGGGAATCCTACAATGAGCAGTTCTTC
NA,TRBJ2-3,TRBD2,TRBV7-9,CASSETSGETDTQYF,TGTGCCAGCAGCGAGACTAGCGGGGAAACAGATACGCAGTATTTT
many,TRBJ1-5,TRBD1,TRBV19,CASSIETGLGQPQHF,TGTGCCAGTAGTATAGAGACAGGGCTGGGCCAGCCCCAGCATTTT
NA,TRBJ1-2,NA,TRBV2,CASRGTKGPDYGYTF,TGTGCCAGCAGGGGGACAAAGGGACCGGACTATGGCTACACCTTC
NA,TRBJ1-1,NA,TRBV7-2,CASSLGLTEAFF,TGTGCCAGCAGCTTAGGTCTCACTGAAGCTTTCTTT
once,TRBJ2-3,NA,TRBV5-1,CASSPGWGEADTQYF,TGCGCCAGCAGCCCCGGATGGGGGGAGGCAGATACGCAGTATTTT
NA,TRBJ1-2,NA,TRBV6-5,CATKDRDDSNYGYTF,TGTGCCACTAAGGACAGAGACGACAGCAACTATGGCTACACCTTC
NA,TRBJ2-1,NA,TRBV4-1,CASSQGSGDNEQFF,TGCGCCAGCAGCCAAGGGTCAGGTGACAATGAGCAGTTCTTC
NA,TRBJ2-1,TRBD2,TRBV5-1,CASGLTSVTYNEQFF,TGCGCCAGCGGCCTCACTAGCGTCACCTACAATGAGCAGTTCTTC
NA,TRBJ1-1,TRBD1,TRBV9,CASSLRDRGVTEAFF,TGTGCCAGCAGCCTCCGGGACAGAGGGGTCACTGAAGCTTTCTTT
NA,TRBJ1-4,NA,TRBV7-9,CASSLVDGNEKLFF,TGTGCCAGCAGCTTAGTTGACGGGAATGAAAAACTGTTTTTT
NA,TRBJ2-1,TRBD2,TRBV6-5,CASRVLAGTYNEQFF,TGTGCCAGCAGAGTTCTAGCGGGGACCTACAATGAGCAGTTCTTC
NA,TRBJ1-6,NA,TRBV19,CASMQGRSPLHF,TGTGCCAGTATGCAGGGGCGGTCACCCCTCCACTTT
NA,TRBJ1-1,NA,TRBV7-9,CASSLINAAENTEAFF,TGTGCCAGCAGCTTAATAAATGCGGCAGAGAACACTGAAGCTTTCTTT
NA,TRBJ1-2,TRBD1,TRBV7-2,CASSVRDRDNYGYTF,TGTGCCAGCAGCGTCCGGGACAGGGATAACTATGGCTACACCTTC
NA,TRBJ1-5,NA,TRBV19,CASSGRVGSNQPQHF,TGTGCCAGTAGTGGCAGGGTTGGGAGCAATCAGCCCCAGCATTTT
NA,TRBJ1-5,TRBD1,TRBV5-8,CASNLGQGYDSNQPQHF,TGTGCCAGCAACTTGGGACAGGGTTATGATAGCAATCAGCCCCAGCATTTT
NA,TRBJ1-1,NA,TRBV11-3,CASSSQTANTEAFF,TGTGCCAGCAGCTCCCAGACAGCGAACACTGAAGCTTTCTTT
NA,TRBJ2-1,TRBD2,TRBV20-1,CSASRVAGSNEQFF,TGCAGTGCTAGTCGGGTAGCGGGGTCAAATGAGCAGTTCTTC
NA,TRBJ1-1,NA,TRBV4-3,CASSQDRSPGTEAFF,TGCGCCAGCAGCCAAGATCGCTCACCGGGGACTGAAGCTTTCTTT
NA,TRBJ2-3,TRBD2,TRBV3-1/TRBV3-2,CASSQGRGGRTDTQYF,TGTGCCAGCAGCCAAGGACGGGGGGGACGCACAGATACGCAGTATTTT
NA,TRBJ2-7,TRBD2,TRBV6-5,CASTTSGVHSYEQYF,TGTGCCAGCACAACAAGCGGGGTACACTCCTACGAGCAGTACTTC
NA,TRBJ1-1,NA,TRBV2,CASSGVGVVGEAFF,TGTGCCAGCAGTGGCGTAGGGGTCGTAGGGGAAGCTTTCTTT